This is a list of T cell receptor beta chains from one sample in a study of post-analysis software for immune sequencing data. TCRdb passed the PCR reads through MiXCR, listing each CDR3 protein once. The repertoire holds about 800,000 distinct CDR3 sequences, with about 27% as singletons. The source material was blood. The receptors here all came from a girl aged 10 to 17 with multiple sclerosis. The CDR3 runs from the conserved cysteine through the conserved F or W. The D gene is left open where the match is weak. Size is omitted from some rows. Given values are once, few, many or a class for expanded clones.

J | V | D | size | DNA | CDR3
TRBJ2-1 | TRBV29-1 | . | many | TGCAGCGCGTATACTAGACACAACAATGAGCAGTTCTTC | CSAYTRHNNEQFF
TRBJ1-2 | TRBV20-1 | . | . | TGCAGTGCTAGAGAACAGGTCGTCTATGGCTACACCTTC | CSAREQVVYGYTF
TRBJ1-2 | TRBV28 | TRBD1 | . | TGTGCCAGTGGGACAGGTTCCTATGGCTACACCTTC | CASGTGSYGYTF
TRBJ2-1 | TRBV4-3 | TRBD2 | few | TGCGCCAGCAGACTAGGGACTAGCTATAGTGAGCAGTTCTTC | CASRLGTSYSEQFF
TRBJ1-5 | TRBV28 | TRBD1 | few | TGTGCCAGCAGTATAGACAGGGGCGCTGGTTACCAGCCCCAGCATTTT | CASSIDRGAGYQPQHF
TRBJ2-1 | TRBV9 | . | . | TGTGCCAGCGGCCCCGATACCTTCAATGAGCAGTTCTTC | CASGPDTFNEQFF
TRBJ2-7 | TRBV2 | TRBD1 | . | TGTGCCAGCAACAACTGTTCGGGACAGGGGGCCTGCGAGCAGTACTTC | CASNNCSGQGACEQYF
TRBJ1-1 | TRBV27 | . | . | TGTGCCAGCAGCGGAGTTATAGGGGATACTGAAGCTTTCTTT | CASSGVIGDTEAFF
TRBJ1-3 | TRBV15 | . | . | TGTGCCACCAGCAGGCCCATGCGGGAGACTGGAAACACCATATATTTT | CATSRPMRETGNTIYF
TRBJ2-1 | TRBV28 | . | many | TGTGCCAGCAGTTTGGTCTACAATGAGCAGTTCTTC | CASSLVYNEQFF
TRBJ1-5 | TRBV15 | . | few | TGTGCCACCAGCAGAGATAAGGCGAATCAGCCCCAGCATTTT | CATSRDKANQPQHF
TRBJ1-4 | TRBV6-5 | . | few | TGTGCCAGCAGGAGAGGTGGGGCAACTAATGAAAAACTGTTTTTT | CASRRGGATNEKLFF
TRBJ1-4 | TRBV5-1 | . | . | TGCGCCAGCAGGGCGGCAGGGTATGAAAAACTGTTTTTT | CASRAAGYEKLFF
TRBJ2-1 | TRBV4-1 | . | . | TGCGCCAGCAGCCCCAGGGGGGGGTCCAATGAGCAGTTCTTC | CASSPRGGSNEQFF
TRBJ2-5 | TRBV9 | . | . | TGTGCCAGCAGCGCGGGACGGGGAGAGACCCAGTACTTC | CASSAGRGETQYF
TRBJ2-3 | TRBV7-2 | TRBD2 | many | TGTGCCAGCAGCTTCAGCGGGGGATACACAGATACGCAGTATTTT | CASSFSGGYTDTQYF
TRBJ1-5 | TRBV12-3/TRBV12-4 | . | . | TGTGCCAGCAGTTTGACTAACTATCAGCCCCAGAATTTT | CASSLTNYQPQNF
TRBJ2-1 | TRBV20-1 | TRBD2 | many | TGCAGTGCTAGAGATGTTAGGACTAGCAATGAGCAGTTCTTC | CSARDVRTSNEQFF
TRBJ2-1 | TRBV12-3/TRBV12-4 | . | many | TGTGCCAGCAGAGGGGAAACGGGATTTAATGAGCAGTTCTTC | CASRGETGFNEQFF
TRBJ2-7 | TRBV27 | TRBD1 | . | TGTGCCAGCAGTCAACCGGGACAGGGTTCCTACGAGCAGTACTTC | CASSQPGQGSYEQYF
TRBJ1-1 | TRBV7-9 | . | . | TGTGCCAGCAGCCCGGGCCCCCCGAAGACTGGAGCTTTCTTT | CASSPGPPKTGAFF
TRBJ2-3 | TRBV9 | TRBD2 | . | TGTGCCAGCAGCACCAGAGGAATGAGGAGGTTTAGCGGGGGGGCGGATACGCAGTATTTT | CASSTRGMRRFSGGADTQYF
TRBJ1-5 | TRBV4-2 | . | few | TGTGCCAGCAGCCAAATCGAGGGGATGAATCAGTCCCAGCATTTT | CASSQIEGMNQSQHF
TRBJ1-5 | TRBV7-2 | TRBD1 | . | TGTGCCAGCAGCTTAGCGACAGGGCTAGGTCAGCCCCAGCATTTT | CASSLATGLGQPQHF
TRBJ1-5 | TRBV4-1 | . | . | TGCGCCAGCAGCCAAGATGAGGGCGCGGGTCAGCCCCAGCATTTT | CASSQDEGAGQPQHF
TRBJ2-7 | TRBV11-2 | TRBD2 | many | TGTGCCAGCAGCTTGGGCGGGGGAGCCTCCTACGAGCAGTACTTC | CASSLGGGASYEQYF